Below are 20 T cell receptor beta chains sequenced from a single sample in a study of blood T cell repertoires in COVID-19. The table came from immunoSEQ multiplex PCR; TCRdb's copy has only in-frame clones and leaves some out. The data show 270,000 or so clones, about nine tenths seen once. Sequencing used PBMCs or T cells enriched from blood (not recorded which). The source is a woman aged 40 to 50 with acute COVID-19.

This chain links TRBV7-8 with TRBJ2-7, with a weak D call TRBD2 (6 bases). This CDR3 has 17 amino acids. Germline values: CDR1 SGHVS, CDR2 FQNEAQ. V shed 5 bases and J shed 0 bases, with 20 bases lying between them. The CDR3 DNA sequence: TGTGCCAGCAGCCCACCCCTAGGAGGGTTAGGCTCCTACGAGCAGTACTTC. Amino acid sequence: CASSPPLGGLGSYEQYF.

There are a few counts of this clone. The rearrangement joins TRBV30 to TRBJ1-1, with D tentatively TRBD1 (6 bases). Germline loops: CDR1 GTSNPN, CDR2 SVGIG (reference sequence). The CDR3 extends over 13 amino acids. Trimming took 5 bases from V and 3 from J, leaving 13 bases between them. CDR3 nucleotide sequence: TGTGCCTGGGGCCGACAGGCCGACACTGAAGCTTTCTTT. Its translation is CAWGRQADTEAFF.

The CDR3 DNA reads as TGTGCCAGTAGTCAGAGACAGCCCGAAAACTATGGCTACACCTTC. Translating it yields CASSQRQPENYGYTF. The chain links TRBV19 to TRBJ1-2, with D tentatively TRBD1 (5 bases). There are 15 residues in the CDR3. CDR1 is LNHDA and CDR2 is SQIVND in the germline V gene (reference sequence). V dropped 5 bases and J dropped 2 bases, with 15 bases sitting between them.

This clone is a singleton in its sample. This chain joins TRBV19 and TRBJ2-2; TRBD2 matches 7 bases. CDR1 and CDR2 (germline): LNHDA, SQIVND (reference sequence). The CDR3 sequence is 15 residues long. The trim removed 3 bases at V and 3 bases at J, leaving 4 bases unmatched. CDR3 coding DNA: TGTGCCAGTAGTATTGGGACTACACACACCGGGGAGCTGTTTTTT. Protein product: CASSIGTTHTGELFF.

The gene calls are TRBV9 and TRBJ2-1; D ambiguous. The germline V gene encodes CDR1 SGDLS and CDR2 YYNGEE. The ends were cut back, 0 bases at V and 2 bases at J, with 6 bases in the middle. The CDR3 is made up of 14 amino acids. This chain's CDR3 is CASSVGGTYNEQFF. The CDR3 DNA reads as TGTGCCAGCAGCGTAGGAGGTACCTACAATGAGCAGTTCTTC.

This chain connects TRBV5-1 to TRBJ2-1, with TRBD2 identical over 15 bases. The CDR3 covers 18 residues. The germline V gene encodes CDR1 SGHRS and CDR2 YFSETQ. The ends lost 4 bases at V and 7 bases at J; junction bases unmatched: 12. CDR3 DNA: TGCGCCAGCAGCCGGACTAGCGGGGGGGCCCCTTTGAGGAATGAGCAGTTCTTC. Its protein product is CASSRTSGGAPLRNEQFF.

J is TRBJ2-1 and V is TRBV11-3, with 7 bases fitting TRBD2. V lost 4 bases, J lost 4 bases, and 1 base stayed unmatched. The CDR3 covers 13 residues. Germline values: CDR1 SGHNT, CDR2 YENEEA. CDR3 bases: TGTGCCAGCAGCTCTAGCGGATACAATGAGCAGTTCTTC. Protein sequence: CASSSSGYNEQFF.

The DNA for the CDR3 is TGTGCCAGCAGTCCGAGGCCGGGTCGGGGGAGCTCCTATAATTCACCCCTCCACTTT. It specifies CASSPRPGRGSSYNSPLHF. The chain employs TRBV27 and TRBJ1-6; maybe TRBD1 (5 bases). Germline V CDR1 and CDR2: MNHEY, SMNVEV (reference sequence). V lost 5 bases, J lost 0 bases, and 20 bases lay in between. The CDR3 totals 19 residues.

This chain connects TRBV6-2 or TRBV6-3 to TRBJ1-5; 8 bases map to TRBD1. Germline values: CDR1 MNHEY, CDR2 SVGEGT. The CDR3 runs to 17 residues. J gave up 4 bases and V 0 bases, and 8 bases lay outside the gene matches. The CDR3 spells CASSYSGQVIANQPQHF. Written as DNA, the CDR3 is TGTGCCAGCAGTTACTCGGGACAGGTTATAGCGAATCAGCCCCAGCATTTT.

The rearrangement joins TRBV27 to TRBJ2-7, with 8 bases aligning to TRBD2. V shed 6 bases and J 2 bases; nucleotides not matched to a gene: 12. This CDR3 has 16 amino acids. Germline V lookup: CDR1 MNHEY, CDR2 SMNVEV (reference sequence). The DNA for the CDR3 is TGTGCCAGCAGGTTCTCACTTAGCGGGGCCACCTACGAGCAGTACTTC. It translates to CASRFSLSGATYEQYF.

The chain has TRBV7-9 and TRBJ2-7, with TRBD2 matching 11 bases. With V trimmed by 1 base and J by 7 bases, 12 bases remained unmatched. From germline, CDR1 is SEHNR and CDR2 FQNEAQ (reference sequence). The CDR3 totals 17 residues. CDR3 nucleotides: TGTGCCAGCAGCTTAGGGGCTTTAGCGGGAGGGCCTTGGGAGCAGTACTTC. This translates into CASSLGALAGGPWEQYF.

CDR3 loop: CASSQLGLVYNEQFF. CDR3 sequence (DNA): TGCGCCAGCAGCCAACTAGGACTAGTGTACAATGAGCAGTTCTTC. The chain employs TRBV4-1 and TRBJ2-1; the match to TRBD2 covers 7 bases. The V gene end was trimmed by 2 bases and the J gene end by 4 bases; junction bases not matched to a gene: 5. The CDR3 length is 15 residues. Germline assignment: CDR1 MGHRA and CDR2 YSYEKL.

This clone was seen once. V gene TRBV6-5 combines with J gene TRBJ2-7, with TRBD2 matching 13 bases. The trim removed 4 bases at V and 0 bases at J, leaving 3 bases unmatched. Germline V gene lookup returns CDR1 MNHEY and CDR2 SVGAGI. CDR3 length equals 16 residues. CDR3: CASSSRTSGSSYEQYF. The CDR3 nucleotides are TGTGCCAGCAGTTCTAGGACTAGCGGGAGCTCCTACGAGCAGTACTTC.

V usage is TRBV2 and J usage is TRBJ1-2, with D perhaps matching TRBD1 (6 bases). V was pared by 6 bases and J by 1 base, with 12 bases between. Germline CDR1 is SNHLY and CDR2 is FYNNEI. The CDR3 consists of 14 residues. CDR3 DNA sequence: TGTGCCAGCAGCTTGGACAGAAGTAACTATGGCTACACCTTC. Its protein is CASSLDRSNYGYTF.

This clone was seen just once. This chain connects TRBV7-2 to TRBJ2-2, with a tentative D call TRBD2 (6 bases). The germline V gene encodes CDR1 SGHTA and CDR2 FQGNSA. V was trimmed by 1 base and J by 7 bases, leaving 16 bases between them. The CDR3 extends over 16 amino acids. For the CDR3, the DNA is TGTGCCAGCAGCTTAGTAAGGGTAGCCGGGGGCGGGGAGCTGTTTTTT. Translation gives CASSLVRVAGGGELFF. Full variable domain (missing parts from reference TRBV7-2 and TRBJ2-2): GAGVSQSPSNKVTEKGKDVELRCDPISGHTALYWYRQSLGQGLEFLIYFQGNSAPDKSGLPSDRFSAERTGGSVSTLTIQRTQQEDSAVYLCASSLVRVAGGGELFFGEGSRLTVL.

The J gene is TRBJ1-2, the V gene TRBV7-9; TRBD1 aligns across 7 bases. The ends lost 5 bases at V and 0 bases at J; junction bases unmatched: 6. CDR3 length: 15 amino acids. Germline V lookup: CDR1 SEHNR, CDR2 FQNEAQ (reference sequence). This CDR3 is CASSPPGQTNYGYTF. The CDR3 DNA reads TGTGCCAGCAGCCCCCCGGGACAGACTAACTATGGCTACACCTTC.

The V and J genes are TRBV5-8 and TRBJ2-1; D is perhaps TRBD2 (7 bases). This CDR3 has 15 residues. Trimming pared 4 bases from V and 9 bases from J, leaving 20 bases between. Germline V gives CDR1 SGHTS, CDR2 YDEGEE. CDR3 coding DNA: TGTGCCAGCAGCCTCGGTTGGGGGGGGCTTGGTGAGCAGTTCTTC. Translating it yields CASSLGWGGLGEQFF.

The chain combines TRBV12-3 or TRBV12-4 with TRBJ1-2; 8 bases are shared with TRBD1. Losses at the gene ends were 6 bases for V and 8 bases for J; bases not matched to a gene: 8. This CDR3 has 13 amino acids. In nucleotides, the CDR3 is TGTGCCAGCAGCTCAGGACAGGGTGGGGGCTACACCTTC. Protein sequence: CASSSGQGGGYTF.

V gene TRBV2 combines with J gene TRBJ1-5, with 11 bases fitting TRBD1. CDR3 size: 18 residues. V was clipped by 0 bases and J by 7 bases; unmatched bases: 11. The germline gives CDR1 SNHLY, CDR2 FYNNEI. CDR3 region: CASSEARPMGQGEQPQHF. CDR3 DNA sequence: TGTGCCAGCAGTGAAGCCAGACCCATGGGACAGGGGGAGCAGCCCCAGCATTTT.

This clone occurred once. V usage is TRBV11-3 and J usage is TRBJ2-3; TRBD2 aligns across 13 bases. In germline, CDR1 is SGHNT, CDR2 YENEEA. The CDR3 totals 15 residues. V dropped 4 bases and J dropped 7; count of bases not matched to a gene: 5. CDR3 sequence (DNA): TGTGCCAGCAGCTGGACTAGCGGGAGTGATCATACGCAGTATTTT. This encodes CASSWTSGSDHTQYF.